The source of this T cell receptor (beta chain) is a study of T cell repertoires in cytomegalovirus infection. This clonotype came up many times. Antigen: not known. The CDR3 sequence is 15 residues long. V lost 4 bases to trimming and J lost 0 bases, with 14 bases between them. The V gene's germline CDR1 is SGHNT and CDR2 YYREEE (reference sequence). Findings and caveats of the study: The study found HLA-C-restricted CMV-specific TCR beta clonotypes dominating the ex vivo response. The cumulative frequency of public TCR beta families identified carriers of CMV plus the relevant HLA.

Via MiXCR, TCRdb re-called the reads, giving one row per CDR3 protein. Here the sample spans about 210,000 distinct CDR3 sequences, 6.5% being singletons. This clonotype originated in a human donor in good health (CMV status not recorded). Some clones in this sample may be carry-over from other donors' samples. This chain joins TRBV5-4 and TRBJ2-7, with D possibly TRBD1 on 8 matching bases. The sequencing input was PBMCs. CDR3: CASSITGGDSYEQYF. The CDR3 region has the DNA TGTGCCAGCAGCATCACAGGGGGGGACTCCTACGAGCAGTACTTC.